This T cell receptor (beta chain) was captured by sequencing in a study of cytomegalovirus exposure and HLA in healthy donors. About the study: A later analysis reported the 130 or so validation repertoires used the same platform as the approximately 650 first-cohort repertoires. Study results and limitations: In vitro data verified three CMV-associated chains as specific for CMV antigens. The dataset shows that most TCR sequences were rare, while some public TCRs occurred in many donors. It was 150 or so TCR beta chains that were listed as cytomegalovirus-associated.

This clone was detected only once. The antigen is undetermined. The protocol was immunoSEQ multiplex PCR, while the TCRdb copy is restricted to in-frame clones and leaves out a portion. Of roughly 65,000 clones in the sample, about 94% are singletons; the top ten hold 4.4%. This CDR3 spans 14 amino acids. Germline CDR1 and CDR2: KGHSH and LQKENI. Trimming shortened V by 2 bases and J by 6 bases, and 11 bases separated the two germline ends. The TCR was taken from a man in his late teens or twenties in good health and CMV-seropositive. V is TRBV18 and J is TRBJ1-5, with a weak D call TRBD1 (5 bases). Sequencing was carried out using PBMCs. The CDR3 reads CASSPAGMGQPQHF. For the CDR3, the DNA is TGTGCCAGCTCACCAGCAGGGATGGGTCAGCCCCAGCATTTT.